Given below is one TCR beta chain in context. CDR3 regions were amplified by Arm-PCR using iRepertoire HTBI primers to build TCR beta libraries. One entry per CDR3 protein, called by TCRdb with MiXCR from the multiplex PCR reads. The data show hundreds of thousands of distinct CDR3 sequences, around 30% seen once. This entry comes from a study of regulatory T cells in long-lasting Graves disease. The time point is: persistent/refractory GD, antithyroid drugs over 5 years with positive TRAb. Extracted RNA from PBMCs served as the source of the TCR library. This CDR3 spans 15 amino acids. The germline V and J ends were trimmed by 3 bases and 2 bases, with 13 bases remaining between them. The V gene's germline CDR1 is SGHVS and CDR2 FNYEAQ.

The material was peripheral blood mononuclear cells (PBMCs), obtained when the disease was refractory, from a patient treated with antithyroid drugs. The sequence was collected from a female donor with Graves disease. The chain recombines TRBV7-6 with TRBJ2-5; possibly TRBD2 for D (6 bases). The CDR3 bases are TGTGCCAGCAGCTTGGTGACGACTAGACAAGAGACCCAGTACTTC. Translated, it gives CASSLVTTRQETQYF. The whole variable domain, filled in from reference TRBV7-6 and TRBJ2-5, reads GAGVSQSPRYKVTKRGQDVALRCDPISGHVSLYWYRQALGQGPEFLTYFNYEAQQDKSGLPNDRFSAERPEGSISTLTIQRTEQRDSAMYRCASSLVTTRQETQYFGPGTRLLVL.